This T cell receptor (beta chain) is from a study of regulatory and conventional T cells in RAG deficiency. Conventional CD4+ T cells were sorted from blood as CD25-low CD127-high cells. A note on this clone: Antigen: not known.

Points from the study as a whole: Shannon entropy was markedly lower and Simpson indices higher in RAG-deficient patients than control T-cell subsets. Treg unique TCR beta sequences were approximately 96-fold fewer in Omenn syndrome and CID/AS patients than controls.

Using immunoSEQ multiplex PCR, the repertoire was profiled, and TCRdb retains in-frame clones only, with some absent. The sample includes fewer than 40,000 clones, roughly three quarters of them seen just once. CDR3 length equals 13 residues. The ends were cut back, 2 bases at V and 5 bases at J, with 9 bases in the middle. Germline CDR1 SNHLY, CDR2 FYNNEI. A further study also used this sample, focusing on regulatory T cells. As reported in that work: The PCR used 52 TRBV and 13 TRBJ primers.

The rearrangement joins TRBV2 to TRBJ1-2, with a possible D match to TRBD1 (5 bases). The receptor was derived from a human donor in good health. The source material was CD4+ effector T cells sorted from blood. CDR3 loop: CASSENQGYGYTF. The DNA for the CDR3 is TGTGCCAGCAGTGAAAATCAGGGTTATGGCTACACCTTC. Based on the CDR3 plus reference TRBV2 and TRBJ1-2, the full variable domain is EPEVTQTPSHQVTQMGQEVILRCVPISNHLYFYWYRQILGQKVEFLVSFYNNEISEKSEIFDDQFSVERPDGSNFTLKIRSTKLEDSAMYFCASSENQGYGYTFGSGTRLTVV.